The present T cell receptor beta chain was sequenced within a study of regulatory T cells in long-lasting Graves disease. Points from the study as a whole: Persistent disease samples used TRBV28, TRBJ1-2 and TRBJ2-5 preferentially.

CDR3 regions were amplified by Arm-PCR using iRepertoire HTBI primers to build TCR beta libraries. TCRdb re-derived calls from the multiplex PCR reads in MiXCR, one entry per CDR3 protein. The data show some 220,000 distinct CDR3 sequences, roughly 19% seen once. Specified time point: newly diagnosed GD, antithyroid drugs for less than 3 months. RNA from PBMCs was the source of the TCR library. Concerning this clonotype itself: The antigen remains unidentified. A read error likely explains this, since a far larger clone differs by one base.

The CDR3 contains 15 residues. The germline V gene encodes CDR1 SGHAT and CDR2 FQNNGV. The same specimen was also included in a second study, on T cells in Graves' hyperthyroidism and ophthalmopathy. That work states: Subjects aged 18 to 65 presented with newly diagnosed hyperthyroidism of less than 2 months' duration. Lactation, pregnancy, other autoimmune disease or uncontrolled infection led to exclusion of patients.

The sequences come from peripheral blood mononuclear cells (PBMCs), collected at new diagnosis, from a patient treated with antithyroid drugs. The chain joins TRBV11-2 to TRBJ2-2, with D possibly being TRBD2 (6 bases). The sequence was collected from a woman between 25 and 40 years old with Graves disease. This CDR3 is CASSDMGLNTGELLF. The CDR3 bases are TGTGCCAGCAGTGATATGGGACTGAACACCGGGGAGCTGTTATTT.